A single sample is the source of the 26 T cell receptor beta chains below, sequenced in a study of PD-1 blockade in classical Hodgkin lymphoma. Only in-frame clones appear in the TCRdb table, and some are missing; sequencing was by immunoSEQ multiplex PCR. The table lists about 90,000 clones, 75% to 95% of them singletons, with under 3.5% in the top ten. As for time point: cycle 4 day 1 (C4D1), after 5 to 7 weeks of nivolumab. Brentuximab vedotin exposure varied among the patients, all of whom had relapsed after autologous stem cell transplantation. The sequences come from peripheral blood mononuclear cells (PBMCs), collected before the fourth cycle of nivolumab. The receptors stem from a human donor with classical Hodgkin lymphoma.

The V call is TRBV28, the J call TRBJ1-5; weak D call: TRBD1 (6 bases). The CDR3 has 15 residues. Germline V gene data show CDR1 as MDHEN and CDR2 as SYDVKM. Trimming removed 6 bases at V and 1 base at J, with 13 bases between. The CDR3 loop reads CASRIYRESNQPQHF. In nucleotides, the CDR3 is TGTGCCAGCAGGATATACAGGGAAAGCAATCAGCCCCAGCATTTT.

The sample holds a few counts of this clone. The V and J genes are TRBV6-4 and TRBJ1-5; D not resolved. The germline V and J ends were trimmed by 0 bases and 0 bases, with 3 bases remaining between them. This CDR3 is built from 14 residues. Germline V gene lookup returns CDR1 MRHNA and CDR2 SNTAGT. The CDR3 DNA reads as TGTGCCAGCAGTGACTCACCTAGCAATCAGCCCCAGCATTTT. Translation gives CASSDSPSNQPQHF.

This CDR3 reads CASSVFEYNSPLHF. CDR3 nucleotide sequence: TGTGCCAGCAGCGTTTTTGAATATAATTCACCCCTCCACTTT. The rearrangement uses TRBV9 and TRBJ1-6; D is uncertain. Germline V gene sequence: CDR1 SGDLS, CDR2 YYNGEE. V dropped 2 bases and J dropped 4 bases, with 7 bases sitting between them. The CDR3 totals 14 residues.

The chain recombines TRBV30 with TRBJ2-5; D possibly corresponds to TRBD2 (6 bases). This CDR3 region has 14 residues. Trimming cost V 4 bases and J 1 base, with 13 bases left between them. In germline, CDR1 is GTSNPN, CDR2 SVGIG (reference sequence). The CDR3 spells CAWTPGLVQETQYF. CDR3 nucleotide sequence: TGTGCCTGGACACCGGGACTGGTCCAAGAGACCCAGTACTTC. Full variable domain (missing parts from reference TRBV30 and TRBJ2-5): SQTIHQWPATLVQPVGSPLSLECTVEGTSNPNLYWYRQAAGRGLQLLFYSVGIGQISSEVPQNLSASRPQDRQFILSSKKLLLSDSGFYLCAWTPGLVQETQYFGPGTRLLVL.

The V and J genes are TRBV5-1 and TRBJ1-4; TRBD1 is a possible D gene (5 bases). Trimming pared 0 bases from V and 4 bases from J, leaving 10 bases between. The CDR3 contains 15 residues. Germline V gene lookup returns CDR1 SGHRS and CDR2 YFSETQ. In nucleotides, the CDR3 is TGCGCCAGCAGCTTGGTAGGGGTTAATAATGAAAAACTGTTTTTT. As protein: CASSLVGVNNEKLFF.

This clone was seen a single time. V and J are TRBV5-5 and TRBJ2-3; 10 bases agree with TRBD2. After removal of 1 base from V and 3 bases from J, the junction contained 5 bases not matched to a gene. This CDR3 spans 16 amino acids. Germline CDR1 is SGHKS and CDR2 is YYEKEE (reference sequence). The CDR3 sequence: CASSLLLAGETDTQYF. The CDR3 DNA is TGTGCCAGCAGCTTGCTGCTAGCGGGGGAGACAGATACGCAGTATTTT. The variable domain in full, with the rest retrieved from reference TRBV5-5 and TRBJ2-3, is DAGVTQSPTHLIKTRGQQVTLRCSPISGHKSVSWYQQVLGQGPQFIFQYYEKEERGRGNFPDRFSARQFPNYSSELNVNALLLGDSALYLCASSLLLAGETDTQYFGPGTRLTVL.

J is TRBJ1-1 and V is TRBV9, with a tentative D call TRBD1 (6 bases). V lost 0 bases and J lost 8, with 8 bases in between. The CDR3 extends over 12 amino acids. Germline lookup yields CDR1 SGDLS and CDR2 YYNGEE. CDR3 in DNA: TGTGCCAGCAGCGTAGGGACAGCGGAAGCTTTCTTT. It translates to CASSVGTAEAFF. The variable domain in full, completed from reference TRBV9 and TRBJ1-1, reads DSGVTQTPKHLITATGQRVTLRCSPRSGDLSVYWYQQSLDQGLQFLIQYYNGEERAKGNILERFSAQQFPDLHSELNLSSLELGDSALYFCASSVGTAEAFFGQGTRLTVV.

The V and J genes are TRBV9 and TRBJ1-1; D is unclear. Trimming took 3 bases from V and 2 from J, leaving 11 bases between them. This CDR3 has 14 residues. Germline V lookup: CDR1 SGDLS, CDR2 YYNGEE. CDR3 residues: CASSADSGNTEAFF. Here the CDR3 DNA reads TGTGCCAGCAGCGCGGACTCAGGAAACACTGAAGCTTTCTTT.

The rearrangement uses TRBV30 and TRBJ1-2, with 7 positions matching TRBD1. The CDR3 totals 11 residues. Unmatched junction bases numbered 8, after V lost 7 bases and J lost 9 bases. The germline V gene encodes CDR1 GTSNPN and CDR2 SVGIG (reference sequence). In DNA, the CDR3 is TGTGCCTTTACGACAGGGTATCGCTACACCTTC. Residues: CAFTTGYRYTF.

The V call is TRBV6-5, the J call TRBJ2-2; 7 bases map to TRBD1. Germline CDR1 is MNHEY and CDR2 is SVGAGI. This CDR3 region has 15 residues. Germline trimming cut 5 bases from V and 6 bases from J; bases unmatched to any gene: 9. In nucleotides, the CDR3 is TGTGCCAGCAGTCCCGACAGGGAAGGCGCCGGGGAGCTGTTTTTT. This codes for CASSPDREGAGELFF.

This chain's CDR3 is CASSPPWTSGDGTDTQYF. In DNA form, the CDR3 reads TGTGCCAGCAGTCCCCCTTGGACTAGCGGGGACGGGACAGATACGCAGTATTTT. The chain uses TRBV28 and TRBJ2-3; 12 bases map to TRBD2. CDR3 length equals 18 residues. With V trimmed by 5 bases and J by 3 bases, 12 bases remained unmatched. CDR1 and CDR2 from the germline V gene are MDHEN and SYDVKM.

The chain is built from TRBV30 and TRBJ2-5, with D possibly TRBD2 on 7 matching bases. This CDR3 comprises 14 residues. Germline CDR1 is GTSNPN and CDR2 is SVGIG (reference sequence). V was cut by 4 bases and J by 1 base, with 13 bases left in between. DNA of the CDR3: TGTGCCTGGAATCTCGGGGGGCCCCAAGAGACCCAGTACTTC. Protein sequence: CAWNLGGPQETQYF.

The V gene is TRBV10-2, the J gene TRBJ2-5; TRBD2 agrees at 10 bases. The ends lost 5 bases at V and 5 bases at J; junction bases unmatched: 14. The CDR3 length is 17 residues. The germline V gene has CDR1 WSHSY and CDR2 SAAADI. The CDR3 DNA sequence: TGCGCCAGCAGTCCGGGGGAAAGACTAGCGGGTATGGAGACCCAGTACTTC. This codes for CASSPGERLAGMETQYF.

The rearrangement links TRBV6-1 to TRBJ2-3, with D possibly matching TRBD2 (6 bases). The ends were cut back, 8 bases at V and 5 bases at J, with 14 bases in the middle. CDR1 and CDR2 from the germline V gene are MNHNS and SASEGT. This CDR3 comprises 13 residues. The CDR3 coding sequence is TGTGCCAGCGCTCCCCTGGGGGGAGATACGCAGTATTTT. Protein sequence: CASAPLGGDTQYF.

The chain couples TRBV4-3 to TRBJ2-3; 7 positions agree with TRBD2. The CDR3 has 16 amino acids. Germline V gene lookup returns CDR1 LGHNA and CDR2 YSLEER. Trimming at V came to 1 base and at J to 2 bases, leaving 6 bases not matched to a gene. Written as DNA, the CDR3 is TGCGCCAGCAGCCAAGGCTCGGGGGGATACACAGATACGCAGTATTTT. This codes for CASSQGSGGYTDTQYF.

The V and J genes are TRBV30 and TRBJ2-7; D may be TRBD1 (6 bases). The CDR3 has 15 amino acids. Germline loops: CDR1 GTSNPN, CDR2 SVGIG (reference sequence). V dropped 4 bases and J dropped 7 bases, with 23 bases sitting between them. The DNA of the CDR3 is TGTGCCTGGACCACAGGTTCGAACAGGGTTGGTGAGCAGTACTTC. Its protein product is CAWTTGSNRVGEQYF.

The chain couples TRBV2 to TRBJ1-2; TRBD1 matches at 10 bases. Germline assignment: CDR1 SNHLY and CDR2 FYNNEI. This CDR3 comprises 16 residues. J was trimmed by 2 bases and V by 6 bases; bases with no gene match: 9. CDR3 sequence (DNA): TGTGCCAGCAGGCGACAGGGGGCGACTTCCAACTATGGCTACACCTTC. It encodes CASRRQGATSNYGYTF.

The genes are TRBV11-3 and TRBJ2-7, with D unclear. The V gene's germline CDR1 is SGHNT and CDR2 YENEEA. The CDR3 extends over 13 amino acids. Trimming took off 1 base at V and 3 bases at J, with 7 bases between the two ends. The CDR3 DNA reads TGTGCCAGCAGCTTAGTCACAGACTACGAGCAGTACTTC. Protein: CASSLVTDYEQYF.

This chain uses TRBV7-6 with TRBJ2-7, with TRBD1 as a possible D gene (5 bases). The CDR3 covers 14 residues. Deletions cut 5 bases from V and 7 bases from J, with 18 bases between. CDR1 SGHVS and CDR2 FNYEAQ come from the germline V gene. The DNA of the CDR3 is TGTGCCAGCAGCATACAGGAGTCCTTGGGGGAGCAGTACTTC. As protein: CASSIQESLGEQYF.

The CDR3 nucleotides are TGTGCCAGCAGCTTGGTACCCAGGGACGGAAACACCATATATTTT. Translated: CASSLVPRDGNTIYF. This rearrangement joins TRBV5-8 to TRBJ1-3; tentative D call: TRBD1 (5 bases). Germline values: CDR1 SGHTS, CDR2 YDEGEE. This CDR3 spans 15 amino acids. Trimming cost V 0 bases and J 4 bases, with 11 bases left between them.

The chain uses TRBV7-6 and TRBJ2-1; 11 bases line up with TRBD2. Trimming at V came to 5 bases and at J to 8 bases, leaving 11 bases not matched to a gene. The CDR3 length is 16 residues. Germline V lookup: CDR1 SGHVS, CDR2 FNYEAQ. CDR3 sequence (DNA): TGTGCCAGCAGCGCTACTAGCGGGGGAGGTTCGGATGAGCAGTTCTTC. As protein: CASSATSGGGSDEQFF.

As DNA, the CDR3 is TGTGCCAGCAGCGCCCGGACTAGCTTAGAGACCCAGTACTTC. Translating it yields CASSARTSLETQYF. The genes are TRBV9 and TRBJ2-5; 8 bases line up with TRBD2. This CDR3 comprises 14 residues. CDR1 and CDR2 from the germline V gene are SGDLS and YYNGEE. The ends lost 3 bases at V and 4 bases at J; junction bases unmatched: 5.

The chain recombines TRBV25-1 with TRBJ2-5, with unresolved D. V lost 0 bases to trimming and J lost 2 bases, with 10 bases between them. CDR3 length: 15 residues. Per the germline V gene, CDR1 is MGHDK and CDR2 is SYGVNS. DNA of the CDR3: TGTGCCAGCAGTGAATACTCGAGGCGTCAAGAGACCCAGTACTTC. It translates to CASSEYSRRQETQYF.

This chain links TRBV7-6 with TRBJ2-3; D unresolved. The CDR3 spans 12 residues. Germline V lookup: CDR1 SGHVS, CDR2 FNYEAQ. Trimming left V 5 bases short and J 1 base short, with 4 bases between. The chain's CDR3 is CASSPRTDTQYF. The CDR3 DNA sequence: TGTGCCAGCAGCCCTCGCACAGATACGCAGTATTTT. Variable domain in full (rest from reference TRBV7-6 and TRBJ2-3): GAGVSQSPRYKVTKRGQDVALRCDPISGHVSLYWYRQALGQGPEFLTYFNYEAQQDKSGLPNDRFSAERPEGSISTLTIQRTEQRDSAMYRCASSPRTDTQYFGPGTRLTVL.

This chain uses TRBV10-3 with TRBJ1-6, with D perhaps matching TRBD1 (5 bases). Germline lookup yields CDR1 ENHRY and CDR2 SYGVKD. Trimming shortened V by 10 bases and J by 7 bases, and 11 bases separated the two germline ends. CDR3 length: 12 residues. The CDR3: CATGDGNSPLHF. CDR3 bases: TGTGCCACGGGGGACGGGAATTCACCCCTCCACTTT.

The gene calls are TRBV11-2 and TRBJ1-1, with 8 bases aligning to TRBD1. Per germline, CDR1 SGHAT and CDR2 FQNNGV. The CDR3 loop spans 14 amino acids. V trimming: 5 bases; J trimming: 5 bases; junction bases outside the gene matches: 7. CDR3 residues: CASSPQGARTEAFF. CDR3 in DNA: TGTGCCAGCAGCCCTCAGGGGGCGAGAACTGAAGCTTTCTTT.